The 32 T cell receptor beta chains given below trace back to one sample, sequenced in a study of blood T cell repertoires in COVID-19. Method: immunoSEQ multiplex PCR; TCRdb's copy keeps in-frame clones and lacks some. Altogether about 250,000 clones are present, approximately 85% being singletons, with the ten largest covering roughly 5.3%. Material for sequencing was peripheral blood. The receptors come from a man in his fifties or sixties with COVID-19, enrolled during active disease.

The sample holds a few counts of this clone. The J gene is TRBJ2-2, the V gene TRBV5-8; 7 nucleotides agree with TRBD1. CDR3 length equals 15 residues. Looked up from germline, CDR1 is SGHTS and CDR2 is YDEGEE. V shed 4 bases and J 5 bases; nucleotides not matched to a gene: 8. The CDR3 nucleotides read TGTGCCAGCAGCATCCCAGGGGGTAGGACCGGGGAGCTGTTTTTT. It encodes CASSIPGGRTGELFF.

The chain links TRBV30 to TRBJ1-2; no definite D call. Looked up from germline, CDR1 is GTSNPN and CDR2 is SVGIG (reference sequence). V was clipped by 2 bases and J by 8 bases, with 15 bases between them. This CDR3 is built from 13 residues. CDR3 loop: CAWSLGPGWGYTF. CDR3 DNA: TGTGCCTGGAGTTTGGGCCCCGGATGGGGCTACACCTTC.

The chain carries TRBV7-3 and TRBJ2-6; D not resolved. Between the trimmed V and J ends, which lost 6 bases and 0 bases, there was a span of 6 bases. This CDR3 comprises 14 residues. Per germline, CDR1 SGHTA and CDR2 FQGTGA. CDR3 sequence: CASSPDSGANVLTF. CDR3 nucleotides: TGTGCCAGCAGTCCAGACTCTGGGGCCAACGTCCTGACTTTC.

This clone was observed once. This CDR3 reads CASSQDREYTEAFF. CDR3 bases: TGTGCCAGCAGCCAAGATCGGGAGTACACTGAAGCTTTCTTT. The V and J genes are TRBV4-2 and TRBJ1-1; unclear D gene. V lost 0 bases to trimming and J lost 3 bases, with 8 bases between them. The CDR3 spans 14 residues. CDR1 and CDR2 (germline): LGHNA, YNFKEQ.

The rearrangement joins TRBV9 to TRBJ2-2; tentatively, D is TRBD2 (7 bases). The CDR3 totals 14 residues. CDR1 and CDR2 from the germline V gene are SGDLS and YYNGEE. V dropped 3 bases and J dropped 5 bases, with 11 bases sitting between them. This chain's CDR3 is CASSAGGWTGELFF. The DNA of the CDR3 is TGTGCCAGCAGCGCGGGGGGCTGGACCGGGGAGCTGTTTTTT.

V and J are TRBV5-3 and TRBJ2-3; possible D gene TRBD1, 7 bases. TRBV5-3 is placed among ORFs of uncertain function. The germline V and J ends were trimmed by 4 bases and 0 bases, with 12 bases remaining between them. The CDR3 length is 15 residues. CDR3 in DNA: TGTGCCAGAAGCGCACCAGGGGGGAGCACAGATACGCAGTATTTT. It specifies CARSAPGGSTDTQYF.

The DNA of the CDR3 is TGTGCCAGCAGTGAAGTGGGGACAGGACCCTACGAGCAGTACTTC. Translation: CASSEVGTGPYEQYF. The rearrangement joins TRBV6-1 to TRBJ2-7; 8 nucleotides agree with TRBD1. CDR1 and CDR2 from the germline V gene are MNHNS and SASEGT. The ends lost 1 base at V and 2 bases at J; junction bases unmatched: 4. This CDR3 has 15 residues.

The chain employs TRBV28 and TRBJ1-1; D gene ambiguous. The CDR3 sequence is 11 residues long. CDR1 is MDHEN, CDR2 SYDVKM, per germline. The V end lost 7 bases, the J end lost 1 base, and 4 bases lay between the germline ends. As DNA, the CDR3 is TGTGCCAGCACCCAGAACACTGAAGCTTTCTTT. Encoded protein: CASTQNTEAFF.

This clone was seen just once. V usage is TRBV27 and J usage is TRBJ2-7; 9 positions agree with TRBD2. Germline trimming cut 6 bases from V and 1 base from J; bases unmatched to any gene: 10. Germline CDR1 MNHEY, CDR2 SMNVEV (reference sequence). This CDR3 contains 16 residues. CDR3 protein: CASRPDTSGLSYEQYF. CDR3 DNA: TGTGCCAGCAGACCTGACACTAGCGGGTTATCCTACGAGCAGTACTTC.

V and J are TRBV24-1 and TRBJ1-2; no definite D call. The CDR3 is made up of 16 amino acids. V was trimmed by 2 bases and J by 0 bases, leaving 12 bases between them. Looked up from germline, CDR1 is KGHDR and CDR2 is SFDVKD. The CDR3 nucleotides read TGTGCCACCAGTGATTCACAGACGACAACTAACTATGGCTACACCTTC. Translated: CATSDSQTTTNYGYTF.

The CDR3 reads CASSPIGADFSSGNTIYF. The CDR3 coding sequence is TGTGCCAGCTCACCGATTGGCGCCGACTTTAGTTCTGGAAACACCATATATTTT. V is TRBV18 and J is TRBJ1-3, with D hard to call. Trimming left V 3 bases short and J 1 base short, with 19 bases between. This CDR3 comprises 18 residues. Germline V gene data show CDR1 as KGHSH and CDR2 as LQKENI. The variable domain in full, with the rest retrieved from reference TRBV18 and TRBJ1-3, is NAGVMQNPRHLVRRRGQEARLRCSPMKGHSHVYWYRQLPEEGLKFMVYLQKENIIDESGMPKERFSAEFPKEGPSILRIQQVVRGDSAAYFCASSPIGADFSSGNTIYFGEGSWLTVV.

J is TRBJ2-7 and V is TRBV6-2 or TRBV6-3, with D unclear. The CDR3 contains 14 residues. The germline gives CDR1 MNHEY, CDR2 SVGEGT. V was pared by 2 bases and J by 4 bases, with 12 bases between. CDR3 protein: CASSYGSTGYEQYF. The CDR3 nucleotides read TGTGCCAGCAGTTACGGTAGCACGGGTTACGAGCAGTACTTC.

The chain is built from TRBV19 and TRBJ2-1; a weak D match, TRBD2 (6 bases). The CDR3 sequence is 16 residues long. With 6 bases removed from V and 6 bases from J, the gap between germline ends came to 21 bases. Germline V gives CDR1 LNHDA, CDR2 SQIVND (reference sequence). CDR3 sequence (DNA): TGTGCCAGTAGCCACTGGCGGGGATTCAGGTCCAATGAGCAGTTCTTC. This codes for CASSHWRGFRSNEQFF.

The chain joins TRBV12-3 or TRBV12-4 to TRBJ1-5, with unresolved D. The CDR3 is 13 amino acids. With 5 bases removed from V and 6 bases from J, the gap between germline ends came to 11 bases. Written as DNA, the CDR3 is TGTGCCAGCAGTGGCGGGGAGCTTCAGCCCCAGCATTTT. Protein sequence: CASSGGELQPQHF.

This clone occurred a few times. The chain's CDR3 is CASSFRQGTAFF. DNA for the CDR3: TGTGCCAGCAGCTTCCGACAGGGGACGGCTTTCTTT. The chain joins TRBV7-9 to TRBJ1-1; 8 bases fit TRBD1. Germline trimming cut 3 bases from V and 11 bases from J; bases unmatched to any gene: 5. Germline V CDR1 and CDR2: SEHNR, FQNEAQ (reference sequence). There are 12 residues in the CDR3.

In its sample, this clone was seen a few times. The chain joins TRBV2 to TRBJ2-2; 7 bases map to TRBD2. Germline CDR1 SNHLY, CDR2 FYNNEI. J gave up 5 bases and V 2 bases, and 8 bases lay outside the gene matches. This CDR3 spans 16 amino acids. The CDR3 DNA reads as TGTGCCAGCAGTGAACGGGCGACGGGGGGAACCGGGGAGCTGTTTTTT. It codes for CASSERATGGTGELFF.

The chain uses TRBV12-3 or TRBV12-4 and TRBJ1-1, with TRBD1 as a possible D gene (5 bases). CDR3 length: 13 amino acids. Trimming shortened V by 3 bases and J by 1 base, and 6 bases separated the two germline ends. The CDR3 region has the DNA TGTGCCAGCAGTTTCACAGGGAACACTGAAGCTTTCTTT. It codes for CASSFTGNTEAFF.

The chain is built from TRBV28 and TRBJ1-2; TRBD1 matches 10 bases. This CDR3 contains 16 residues. Trimming at V came to 2 bases and at J to 8 bases, leaving 11 bases not matched to a gene. The germline gives CDR1 MDHEN, CDR2 SYDVKM. The DNA for the CDR3 is TGTGCCAGCAGTTTAGAGGACAGGGGGATTTCTCGGGGCTACACCTTC. Its translation is CASSLEDRGISRGYTF.

This clone was counted once. This sequence joins TRBV4-1 and TRBJ1-2; no definite D call. This CDR3 has 14 residues. Germline assignment: CDR1 MGHRA and CDR2 YSYEKL. V lost 0 bases, J lost 2 bases, and 7 bases lay in between. The CDR3 DNA follows: TGCGCCAGCAGCCAAGATCCACAGAACTATGGCTACACCTTC. Protein product: CASSQDPQNYGYTF.

J is TRBJ1-5 and V is TRBV7-9; D unclear. The CDR3 covers 16 residues. The V gene lost 5 bases and the J gene lost 2 bases, with 16 bases spanning the gap. The germline gives CDR1 SEHNR, CDR2 FQNEAQ (reference sequence). The CDR3, as DNA: TGTGCCAGCAGCCGAACGGCGAGCGGGGGCAATCAGCCCCAGCATTTT. This gives the protein CASSRTASGGNQPQHF.

This rearrangement joins TRBV2 to TRBJ1-5; the match to TRBD1 covers 12 bases. Germline CDR1 is SNHLY and CDR2 is FYNNEI. This CDR3 is built from 17 residues. The V segment lost 6 bases and the J segment 7 bases; nucleotides outside the gene matches: 13. The CDR3 bases are TGTGCCAGCAGGCTTGGGACAGGGGGCGGGAGGGGCCAGCCCCAGCATTTT. Translating it yields CASRLGTGGGRGQPQHF.

V is TRBV9 and J is TRBJ1-2; 7 positions match TRBD1. CDR1 is SGDLS and CDR2 is YYNGEE in the germline V gene. This CDR3 is 14 amino acids long. J lost 8 bases, V lost 3 bases, and 10 bases had no gene match. The CDR3 region has the DNA TGTGCCAGCAGCGCGGACAGGATAGGATACGGCTACACCTTC. This gives the protein CASSADRIGYGYTF.

V and J are TRBV4-1 and TRBJ2-3; 8 nucleotides match TRBD1. Germline CDR1 MGHRA, CDR2 YSYEKL. After removal of 4 bases from V and 2 bases from J, the junction contained 11 bases not matched to a gene. CDR3 length: 17 residues. CDR3 bases: TGCGCCAGCAGCCTCCGACAGGCAGGGGGCCTCACAGATACGCAGTATTTT. It specifies CASSLRQAGGLTDTQYF.

This chain connects TRBV4-2 to TRBJ1-5, with a tentative D call TRBD1 (5 bases). This CDR3 comprises 17 residues. V was trimmed by 3 bases and J by 7 bases, leaving 22 bases between them. The germline gives CDR1 LGHNA, CDR2 YNFKEQ. DNA of the CDR3: TGTGCCAGCAGCCAGGGGCGGCGGGGGGGACGAGAACAGCCCCAGCATTTT. This codes for CASSQGRRGGREQPQHF.

The rearrangement links TRBV6-2 or TRBV6-3 to TRBJ2-7; TRBD1 matches 7 bases. J gave up 2 bases and V 4 bases, and 20 bases lay outside the gene matches. Germline CDR1 and CDR2: MNHEY and SVGEGT. This CDR3 contains 19 residues. The CDR3 DNA sequence: TGTGCCAGCAGTTCGAATCCCGGGACAGCCAATTTCAAACCCTACGAGCAGTACTTC. Residues: CASSSNPGTANFKPYEQYF.

This clone was seen only once. The V and J genes are TRBV29-1 and TRBJ1-1; D may be TRBD1 (5 bases). The CDR3 consists of 13 residues. V lost 6 bases and J lost 7, with 18 bases in between. Germline lookup yields CDR1 SQVTM and CDR2 ANQGSEA. DNA for the CDR3: TGCAGCGTGCGCGGGGAGGGGCCGCGTGAAGCTTTCTTT. Its protein is CSVRGEGPREAFF.

The chain carries TRBV6-6 and TRBJ2-4; TRBD1 aligns across 7 bases. V was pared by 4 bases and J by 7 bases, with 13 bases of the junction left unmatched. Germline-derived CDR1 and CDR2 are MNHNY and SVGAGI (reference sequence). The CDR3 has 16 residues. In DNA, the CDR3 is TGTGCCAGCAGTTTAACCGGGACAGACCTGGGCAACATTCAGTACTTC. Protein: CASSLTGTDLGNIQYF.

The rearrangement uses TRBV28 and TRBJ2-3, with TRBD1 matching over 7 bases. The CDR3 is made up of 15 amino acids. Trimming at V came to 6 bases and at J to 3 bases, leaving 9 bases not matched to a gene. Looked up from germline, CDR1 is MDHEN and CDR2 is SYDVKM. The CDR3 nucleotides read TGTGCCAGCAGCCTAGACAGGGTGGAAACAGATACGCAGTATTTT. Translation: CASSLDRVETDTQYF.

The sample holds one count of this clone. The chain joins TRBV5-1 to TRBJ2-5; 13 bases match TRBD2. This CDR3 spans 17 amino acids. Unmatched junction bases numbered 11, after V lost 4 bases and J lost 5 bases. Germline V gene lookup returns CDR1 SGHRS and CDR2 YFSETQ. The CDR3, as DNA: TGCGCCAGCAGCCCCCCCGGGACTAGCGGGGTCGGGGAGACCCAGTACTTC. It is translated as CASSPPGTSGVGETQYF.

The rearrangement links TRBV11-3 to TRBJ2-1; 16 bases map to TRBD2. Germline V gives CDR1 SGHNT, CDR2 YENEEA. With V trimmed by 1 base and J by 2 bases, 5 bases remained unmatched. The CDR3 sequence is 19 residues long. The CDR3 region is CASSLVGTSGGAAYNEQFF. Written as DNA, the CDR3 is TGTGCCAGCAGCTTAGTAGGGACTAGCGGGGGGGCAGCCTACAATGAGCAGTTCTTC.

This clone was observed a handful of times. The rearrangement links TRBV6-5 to TRBJ2-2; D may be TRBD1 (5 bases). Germline CDR1 reads MNHEY; CDR2 reads SVGAGI. Trimming took 11 bases from V and 0 from J, leaving 10 bases between them. The CDR3 is made up of 13 amino acids. CDR3 region: CACQGSNTGELFF. CDR3 in DNA: TGTGCCTGTCAGGGTTCGAACACCGGGGAGCTGTTTTTT.

This clone was detected only a few times. The chain links TRBV19 to TRBJ1-2; 8 bases are a match to TRBD1. Trimming at V came to 5 bases and at J to 5 bases, leaving 4 bases not matched to a gene. Germline values: CDR1 LNHDA, CDR2 SQIVND (reference sequence). This CDR3 is 13 amino acids long. As DNA, the CDR3 is TGTGCCAGTAGTCCAGGGGGCAGGTATGGCTACACCTTC. Protein product: CASSPGGRYGYTF.